The present T cell receptor (beta chain) was sequenced within a study of T cell repertoires in cytomegalovirus infection. Overall study context: Through public TCR beta signatures, both CMV infection and matching HLA type were indicated. Findings and limits, study-wide: The cumulative frequency of public TCR beta families identified carriers of CMV plus the relevant HLA. Dominating the ex vivo response were TCR beta clonotypes that were CMV-specific and HLA-C-restricted.

TCRdb reanalysed the reads using MiXCR and keeps one entry per CDR3 protein. The sample records approximately 190,000 distinct CDR3 sequences, 28% being singletons. Trimming removed 10 bases at V and 3 bases at J, with 13 bases between. Germline V gives CDR1 ENHRY, CDR2 SYGVKD. This CDR3 is 12 amino acids long. This clonotype was observed a handful of times. Its target is not known. This chain connects TRBV10-3 to TRBJ2-7; possibly TRBD2 for D (5 bases). The clonotype was recovered from a human donor in good health (CMV status not recorded). Some clones in this sample may be carry-over from other donors' samples. Source material: PBMCs. The CDR3, as DNA: TGTGCCAGCCGGGATGCAAACTACGAGCAGTACTTC. It yields the protein CASRDANYEQYF.